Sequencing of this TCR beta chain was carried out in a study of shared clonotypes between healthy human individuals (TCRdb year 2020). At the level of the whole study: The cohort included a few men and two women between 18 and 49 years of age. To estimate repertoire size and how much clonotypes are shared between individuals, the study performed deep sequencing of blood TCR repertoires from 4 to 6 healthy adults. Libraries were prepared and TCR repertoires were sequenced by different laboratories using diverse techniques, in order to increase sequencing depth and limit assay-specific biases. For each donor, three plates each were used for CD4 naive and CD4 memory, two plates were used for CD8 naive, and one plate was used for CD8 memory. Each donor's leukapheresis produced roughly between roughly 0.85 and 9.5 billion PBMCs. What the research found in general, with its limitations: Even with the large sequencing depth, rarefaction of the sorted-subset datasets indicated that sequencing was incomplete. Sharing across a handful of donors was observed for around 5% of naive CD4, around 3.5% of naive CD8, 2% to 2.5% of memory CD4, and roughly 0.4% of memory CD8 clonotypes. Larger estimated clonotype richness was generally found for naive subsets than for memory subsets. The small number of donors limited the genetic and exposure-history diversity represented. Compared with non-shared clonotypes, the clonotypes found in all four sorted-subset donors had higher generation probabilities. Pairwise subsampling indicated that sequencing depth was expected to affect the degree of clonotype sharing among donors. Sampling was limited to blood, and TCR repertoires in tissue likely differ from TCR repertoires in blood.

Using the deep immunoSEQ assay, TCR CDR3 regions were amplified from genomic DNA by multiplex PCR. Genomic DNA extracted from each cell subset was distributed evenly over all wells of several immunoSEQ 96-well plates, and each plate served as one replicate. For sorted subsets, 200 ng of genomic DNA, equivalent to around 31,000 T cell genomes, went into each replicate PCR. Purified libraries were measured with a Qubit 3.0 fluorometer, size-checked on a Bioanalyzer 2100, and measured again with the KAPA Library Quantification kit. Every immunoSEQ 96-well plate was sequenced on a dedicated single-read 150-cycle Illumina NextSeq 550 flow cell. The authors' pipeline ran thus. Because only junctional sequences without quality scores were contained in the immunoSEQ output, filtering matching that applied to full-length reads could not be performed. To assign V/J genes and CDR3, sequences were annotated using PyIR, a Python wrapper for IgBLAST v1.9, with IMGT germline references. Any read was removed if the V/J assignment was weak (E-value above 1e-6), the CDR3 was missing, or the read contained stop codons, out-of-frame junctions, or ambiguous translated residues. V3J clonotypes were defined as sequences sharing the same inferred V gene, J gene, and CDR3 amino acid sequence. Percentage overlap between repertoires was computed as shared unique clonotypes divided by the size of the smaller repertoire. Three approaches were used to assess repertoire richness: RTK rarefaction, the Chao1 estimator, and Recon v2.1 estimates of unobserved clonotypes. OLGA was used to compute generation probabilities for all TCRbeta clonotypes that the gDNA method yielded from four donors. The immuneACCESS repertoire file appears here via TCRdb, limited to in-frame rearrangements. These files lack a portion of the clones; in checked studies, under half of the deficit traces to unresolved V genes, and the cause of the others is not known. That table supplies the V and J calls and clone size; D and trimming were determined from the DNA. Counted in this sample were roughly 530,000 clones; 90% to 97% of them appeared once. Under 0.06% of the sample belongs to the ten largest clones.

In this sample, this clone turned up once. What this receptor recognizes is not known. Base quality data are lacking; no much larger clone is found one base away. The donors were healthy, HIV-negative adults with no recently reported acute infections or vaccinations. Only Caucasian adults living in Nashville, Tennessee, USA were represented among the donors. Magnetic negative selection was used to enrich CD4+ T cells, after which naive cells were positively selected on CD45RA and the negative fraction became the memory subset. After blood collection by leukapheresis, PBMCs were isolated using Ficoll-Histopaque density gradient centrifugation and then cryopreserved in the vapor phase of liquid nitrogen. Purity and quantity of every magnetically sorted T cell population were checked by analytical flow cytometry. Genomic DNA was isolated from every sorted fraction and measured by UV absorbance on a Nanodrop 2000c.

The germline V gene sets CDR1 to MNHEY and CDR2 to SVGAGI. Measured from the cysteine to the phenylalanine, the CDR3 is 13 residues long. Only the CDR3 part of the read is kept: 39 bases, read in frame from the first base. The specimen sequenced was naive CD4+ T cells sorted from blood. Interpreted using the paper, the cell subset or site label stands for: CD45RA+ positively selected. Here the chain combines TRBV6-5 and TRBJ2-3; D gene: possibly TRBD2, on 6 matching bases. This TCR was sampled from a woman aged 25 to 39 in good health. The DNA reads TGTGCTTGCCGGGACTCTAGCACAGATACGCAGTATTTT. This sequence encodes CACRDSSTDTQYF.